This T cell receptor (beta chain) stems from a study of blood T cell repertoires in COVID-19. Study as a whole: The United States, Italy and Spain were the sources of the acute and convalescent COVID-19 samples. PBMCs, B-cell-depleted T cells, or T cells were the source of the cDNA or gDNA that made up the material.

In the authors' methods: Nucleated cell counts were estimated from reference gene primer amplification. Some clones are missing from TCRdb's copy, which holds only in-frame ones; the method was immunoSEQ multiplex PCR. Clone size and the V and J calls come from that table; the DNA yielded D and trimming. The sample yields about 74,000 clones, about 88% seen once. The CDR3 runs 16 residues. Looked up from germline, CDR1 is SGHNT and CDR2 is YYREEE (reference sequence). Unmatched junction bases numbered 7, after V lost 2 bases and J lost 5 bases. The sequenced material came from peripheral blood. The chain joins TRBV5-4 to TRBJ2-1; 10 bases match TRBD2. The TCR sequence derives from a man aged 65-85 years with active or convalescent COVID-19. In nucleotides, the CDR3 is TGTGCCAGCAGCTTACTAGCGGGGTCGTTGAACAATGAGCAGTTCTTC. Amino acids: CASSLLAGSLNNEQFF.